A single sample is the source of the 21 T cell receptor beta chains below, sequenced in a study of cytomegalovirus exposure and HLA in healthy donors (dated by TCRdb to 2017 to 2019). Receptors were amplified or captured by the immunoSEQ multiplex PCR assay. TCRdb mirrors the immuneACCESS table, restricted to in-frame sequences. Some clones are absent from its copies; in checked studies, under half trace to an unresolved V gene, and the reason for the others is unknown. This sample lists over 60,000 clones; 85% to 95% were detected once. In total, the top ten clones hold less than 4% of the sample. Sequencing was done on a sample of PBMCs. All receptors come from a man aged 18 to 30 in good health and CMV-seronegative.

The chain is built from TRBV30 and TRBJ1-4, with D unclear. Germline V gives CDR1 GTSNPN, CDR2 SVGIG (reference sequence). CDR3 length: 13 residues. V was shortened by 7 bases and J by 0 bases, with 9 bases between the two germline ends. CDR3 sequence reads: CALASATNEKLFF. In nucleotides, the CDR3 is TGTGCCTTAGCATCTGCAACTAATGAAAAACTGTTTTTT.

The J gene is TRBJ2-2, the V gene TRBV19; 9 positions match TRBD1. The length of the CDR3 is 12 residues. CDR1 is LNHDA and CDR2 is SQIVND in the germline V gene (reference sequence). CDR3 loop: CAGRDRAGELFF. For the CDR3, the DNA is TGTGCAGGGCGGGACAGGGCCGGGGAGCTGTTTTTT.

The chain employs TRBV25-1 and TRBJ2-5, with 10 bases aligning to TRBD1. With V trimmed by 8 bases and J by 2 bases, 2 bases remained unmatched. Germline V gene data show CDR1 as MGHDK and CDR2 as SYGVNS. CDR3 length: 13 residues. For the CDR3, the DNA is TGTGCCAGCGGGGGACAGGGGCAAGAGACCCAGTACTTC. The encoded protein is CASGGQGQETQYF.

The chain recombines TRBV7-9 with TRBJ1-1; D not resolved. The CDR3 length is 14 residues. CDR1 SEHNR and CDR2 FQNEAQ come from the germline V gene (reference sequence). V was trimmed by 6 bases and J by 4 bases, leaving 15 bases between them. CDR3 in amino acids: CASRQEVGSTEAFF. CDR3 coding DNA: TGTGCCAGCAGACAAGAGGTGGGTTCCACTGAAGCTTTCTTT.

The chain uses TRBV27 and TRBJ2-7, with 8 bases aligning to TRBD1. The length of the CDR3 is 16 residues. V shed 4 bases, J shed 7 bases, and the junction held 15 bases outside the gene matches. Germline values: CDR1 MNHEY, CDR2 SMNVEV (reference sequence). The CDR3 bases are TGTGCCAGCAGTTCCCCGCGGGGCAGGGGGCTTGGAGAGCAGTACTTC. This encodes CASSSPRGRGLGEQYF.

This chain connects TRBV7-3 to TRBJ1-1; TRBD1 aligns across 8 bases. The germline CDR1 and CDR2 sequences are SGHTA and FQGTGA. Trimming removed 4 bases from V and 3 bases from J; junction bases left unmatched: 4. CDR3 length equals 14 residues. CDR3 nucleotides: TGTGCCAGCAGCTCACAGGGGGACGACACTGAAGCTTTCTTT. The encoded protein is CASSSQGDDTEAFF.

The CDR3 protein is CASSFTGAEAFF. In nucleotides, the CDR3 is TGTGCCAGCAGCTTCACGGGAGCTGAAGCTTTCTTT. The gene calls are TRBV13 and TRBJ1-1; D unresolved. The germline V gene encodes CDR1 PRHDT and CDR2 FYEKMQ (reference sequence). This CDR3 contains 12 residues. Trimming took off 3 bases at V and 6 bases at J, with 8 bases between the two ends.

This chain uses TRBV4-3 with TRBJ2-7; perhaps TRBD1 as D (6 bases). From germline, CDR1 is LGHNA and CDR2 YSLEER. Trimming removed 4 bases at V and 0 bases at J, with 13 bases between. CDR3 length equals 15 residues. The CDR3 loop reads CASSRYLDSSYEQYF. DNA for the CDR3: TGCGCCAGCAGCCGATACTTGGACAGCTCCTACGAGCAGTACTTC.

The CDR3 coding sequence is TGTGCCAGCTCTCCGGACAGGGGTGAAGCTTTCTTT. Amino acids: CASSPDRGEAFF. V is TRBV18 and J is TRBJ1-1; 9 bases map to TRBD1. V dropped 6 bases and J dropped 7; count of bases not matched to a gene: 3. The CDR3 contains 12 residues. Germline V gives CDR1 KGHSH, CDR2 LQKENI.

The genes are TRBV30 and TRBJ1-4; 8 positions match TRBD1. Germline loops: CDR1 GTSNPN, CDR2 SVGIG (reference sequence). The V segment lost 0 bases and the J segment 11 bases; nucleotides outside the gene matches: 2. The CDR3 loop spans 12 amino acids. The CDR3 sequence: CAWSVGQGKLFF. DNA for the CDR3: TGTGCCTGGAGTGTCGGACAGGGCAAACTGTTTTTT.

The chain couples TRBV29-1 to TRBJ1-1, with TRBD1 matching over 11 bases. CDR1 and CDR2 (germline): SQVTM, ANQGSEA. There are 16 residues in the CDR3. V was pared by 6 bases and J by 4 bases, with 13 bases of the junction left unmatched. This chain's CDR3 is CSVWGQGVKGSTEAFF. The CDR3 DNA reads as TGCAGCGTGTGGGGACAGGGGGTTAAGGGTAGCACTGAAGCTTTCTTT.

The chain carries TRBV9 and TRBJ1-2; weak D call: TRBD1 (5 bases). The CDR3 is 14 amino acids. The germline V gene has CDR1 SGDLS and CDR2 YYNGEE. Trimming stripped 0 bases from V and 4 bases from J, with 10 bases between. The CDR3 bases are TGTGCCAGCAGCGTAGGACAGCCAACCTATGGCTACACCTTC. Protein sequence: CASSVGQPTYGYTF.

V usage is TRBV7-9 and J usage is TRBJ1-1, with 8 bases aligning to TRBD1. The CDR3 runs 15 residues. Trimming cost V 1 base and J 6 bases; bases outside gene matches: 7. In germline, CDR1 is SEHNR, CDR2 FQNEAQ (reference sequence). Written as DNA, the CDR3 is TGTGCCAGCAGCTTAGTTGACAGGGGAAGCCCTGAAGCTTTCTTT. The encoded protein is CASSLVDRGSPEAFF.

This sequence joins TRBV7-2 and TRBJ1-1; D gene ambiguous. Between the trimmed V and J ends, which lost 1 base and 7 bases, there was a span of 10 bases. The germline V gene has CDR1 SGHTA and CDR2 FQGNSA. The CDR3 spans 13 residues. The CDR3 is CASSLGKGGEAFF. The CDR3 nucleotides read TGTGCCAGCAGCTTAGGAAAGGGAGGTGAAGCTTTCTTT.

The rearrangement joins TRBV2 to TRBJ1-2, with 9 bases identical to TRBD1. V lost 5 bases, J lost 7 bases, and 5 bases stayed unmatched. Germline values: CDR1 SNHLY, CDR2 FYNNEI. The CDR3 has 13 amino acids. This CDR3 reads CASSFRDRVGYTF. The DNA of the CDR3 is TGTGCCAGCAGTTTCCGGGACAGGGTTGGCTACACCTTC.

The rearrangement links TRBV7-9 to TRBJ2-1, with D uncertain. Trimming cost V 4 bases and J 8 bases, with 21 bases left between them. The CDR3 totals 16 residues. Germline V CDR1 and CDR2: SEHNR, FQNEAQ (reference sequence). CDR3 sequence: CASSSRPPQYEDEQFF. In nucleotides, the CDR3 is TGTGCCAGCAGCTCTAGACCGCCCCAGTACGAGGATGAGCAGTTCTTC.

The gene calls are TRBV5-1 and TRBJ1-2, with D perhaps TRBD1 (5 bases). V dropped 5 bases and J dropped 6 bases, with 11 bases sitting between them. The CDR3 is 12 amino acids. Per germline, CDR1 SGHRS and CDR2 YFSETQ. CDR3 residues: CASSFDRDGYTF. In DNA form, the CDR3 reads TGCGCCAGCAGTTTTGACAGAGATGGCTACACCTTC.

The rearrangement uses TRBV11-2 and TRBJ2-5; the match to TRBD2 covers 9 bases. The CDR3 runs 14 residues. Germline V CDR1 and CDR2: SGHAT, FQNNGV. After removal of 5 bases from V and 5 bases from J, the junction contained 6 bases not matched to a gene. The CDR3 region is CASSPGTSWETQYF. The CDR3 DNA follows: TGTGCCAGCAGCCCCGGGACTAGCTGGGAGACCCAGTACTTC.

This clone appeared once. V gene TRBV18 combines with J gene TRBJ1-5; 8 bases fit TRBD1. This CDR3 is built from 16 residues. Germline-derived CDR1 and CDR2 are KGHSH and LQKENI. Trimming at V came to 4 bases and at J to 3 bases, leaving 8 bases not matched to a gene. As DNA, the CDR3 is TGTGCCAGCTCACGCTACGGGGGACAGGACAATCAGCCCCAGCATTTT. It codes for CASSRYGGQDNQPQHF.

This clone occurred once. V and J are TRBV18 and TRBJ1-1; 11 nucleotides line up with TRBD1. CDR1 and CDR2 (germline): KGHSH, LQKENI. With V trimmed by 2 bases and J by 4 bases, 3 bases remained unmatched. The CDR3 is 15 residues long. Here the CDR3 DNA reads TGTGCCAGCTCACCAGAGGGGACAGGGGGCACTGAAGCTTTCTTT. This encodes CASSPEGTGGTEAFF.

The J gene is TRBJ1-4, the V gene TRBV9; D gene ambiguous. CDR1 and CDR2 from the germline V gene are SGDLS and YYNGEE. Deletions cut 4 bases from V and 5 bases from J, with 15 bases between. The length of the CDR3 is 15 residues. CDR3 DNA sequence: TGTGCCAGCAGCCCCCGGGCCGGCGGGAATGAAAAACTGTTTTTT. It specifies CASSPRAGGNEKLFF.